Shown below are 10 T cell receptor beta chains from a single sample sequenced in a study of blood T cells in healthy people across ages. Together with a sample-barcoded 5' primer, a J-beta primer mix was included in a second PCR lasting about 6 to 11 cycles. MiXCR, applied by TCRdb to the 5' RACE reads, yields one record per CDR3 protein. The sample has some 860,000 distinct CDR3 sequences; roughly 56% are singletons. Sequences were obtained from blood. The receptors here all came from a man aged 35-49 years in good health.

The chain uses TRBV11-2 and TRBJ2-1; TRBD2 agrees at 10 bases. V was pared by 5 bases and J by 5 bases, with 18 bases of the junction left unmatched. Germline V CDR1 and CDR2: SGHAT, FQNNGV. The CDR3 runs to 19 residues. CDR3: CASSTLRASGGLTNNEQFF. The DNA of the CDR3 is TGTGCCAGCAGCACCCTTAGGGCTAGCGGGGGCCTTACTAACAATGAGCAGTTCTTC. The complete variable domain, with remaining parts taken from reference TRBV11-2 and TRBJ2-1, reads EAGVAQSPRYKIIEKRQSVAFWCNPISGHATLYWYQQILGQGPKLLIQFQNNGVVDDSQLPKDRFSAERLKGVDSTLKIQPAKLEDSAVYLCASSTLRASGGLTNNEQFFGPGTRLTVL.

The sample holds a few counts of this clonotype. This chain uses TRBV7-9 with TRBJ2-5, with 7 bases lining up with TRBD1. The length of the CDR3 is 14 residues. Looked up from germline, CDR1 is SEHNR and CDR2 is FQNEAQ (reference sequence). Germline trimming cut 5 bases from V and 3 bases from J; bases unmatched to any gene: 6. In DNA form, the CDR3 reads TGTGCCAGCAGCACCCCCGGGACAGAAGAGACCCAGTACTTC. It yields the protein CASSTPGTEETQYF.

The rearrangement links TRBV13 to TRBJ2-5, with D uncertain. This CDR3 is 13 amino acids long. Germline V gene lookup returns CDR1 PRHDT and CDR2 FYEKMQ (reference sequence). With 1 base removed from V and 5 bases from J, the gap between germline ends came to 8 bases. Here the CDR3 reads CASSLDHAETQYF. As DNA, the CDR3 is TGTGCCAGCAGCTTAGACCACGCGGAGACCCAGTACTTC.

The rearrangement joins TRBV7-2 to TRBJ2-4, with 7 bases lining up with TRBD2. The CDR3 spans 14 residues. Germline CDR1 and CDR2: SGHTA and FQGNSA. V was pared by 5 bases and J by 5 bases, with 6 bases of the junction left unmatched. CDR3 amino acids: CASSPGRVENIQYF. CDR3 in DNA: TGTGCCAGCAGCCCAGGGAGGGTCGAAAACATTCAGTACTTC.

In nucleotides, the CDR3 is TGTGCCAGCAGTGTAACGGAGGGGGAACACAATGAGCAGTTCTTC. Its protein product is CASSVTEGEHNEQFF. The chain couples TRBV9 to TRBJ2-1; either TRBD1 or TRBD2 may fit D (6 bases each). In germline, CDR1 is SGDLS, CDR2 YYNGEE. This CDR3 has 15 residues. V lost 5 bases and J 5 bases, leaving 17 bases between the germline ends.

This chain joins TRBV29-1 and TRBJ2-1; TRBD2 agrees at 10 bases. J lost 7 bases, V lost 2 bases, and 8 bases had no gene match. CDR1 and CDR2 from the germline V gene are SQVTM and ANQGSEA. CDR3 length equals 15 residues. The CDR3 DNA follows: TGCAGCGTTGAAATGGGACTAGCGAATAAAAATGAGCAGTTCTTC. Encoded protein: CSVEMGLANKNEQFF.

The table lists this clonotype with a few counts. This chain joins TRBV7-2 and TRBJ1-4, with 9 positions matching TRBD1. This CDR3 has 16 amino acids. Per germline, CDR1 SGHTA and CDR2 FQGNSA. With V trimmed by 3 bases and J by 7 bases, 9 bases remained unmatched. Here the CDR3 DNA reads TGTGCCAGCAGCTTGGGGGCCGGGACAGGGCCTGAAAAACTGTTTTTT. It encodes CASSLGAGTGPEKLFF.

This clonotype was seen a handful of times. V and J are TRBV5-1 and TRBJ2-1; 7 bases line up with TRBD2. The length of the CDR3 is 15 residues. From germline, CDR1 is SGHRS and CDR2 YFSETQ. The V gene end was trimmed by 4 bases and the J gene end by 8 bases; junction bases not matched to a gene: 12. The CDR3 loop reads CASSRRGSPGDEQFF. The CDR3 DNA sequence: TGCGCCAGCAGCAGGCGGGGGTCCCCGGGCGATGAGCAGTTCTTC.

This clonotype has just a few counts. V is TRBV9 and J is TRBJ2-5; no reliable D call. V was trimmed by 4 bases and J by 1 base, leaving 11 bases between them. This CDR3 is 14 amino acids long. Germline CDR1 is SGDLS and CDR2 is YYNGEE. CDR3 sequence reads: CASSPTDFQETQYF. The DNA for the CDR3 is TGTGCCAGCAGCCCCACAGATTTCCAAGAGACCCAGTACTTC.

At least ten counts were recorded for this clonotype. In DNA form, the CDR3 reads TGTGCCAGCAGCTTAGCTCCGCGGGATACGCAGTATTTT. Translation: CASSLAPRDTQYF. The chain recombines TRBV7-6 with TRBJ2-3; D remains ambiguous. CDR3 size: 13 residues. In germline, CDR1 is SGHVS, CDR2 FNYEAQ. The ends were cut back, 0 bases at V and 6 bases at J, with 7 bases in the middle.